Described below is a single T cell receptor (beta chain) sequence and its context. The antigen remains unidentified. The sample comes from a study of shared clonotypes between healthy human individuals. TCRdb keeps only in-frame clones here, not all; method: immunoSEQ multiplex PCR. The sample has approximately 2.1 million clones, 90% to 95% seen once. Findings and limits, study-wide: Between a few donors, naive CD4 clonotypes were shared at a level of around 5.2%.

CDR3 length: 13 amino acids. Germline V lookup: CDR1 SGHNT, CDR2 YYREEE (reference sequence). V lost 4 bases and J 0 bases, leaving 5 bases between the germline ends. This sequence originates from a man in his late teens or twenties in good health. Some clones in this sample may be carry-over from other donors' samples. V usage is TRBV5-4 and J usage is TRBJ1-3; D is ambiguous. The specimen sequenced was naive CD4+ T cells from PBMCs. Sample subset: CD45RA+ positively selected. For the CDR3, the DNA is TGTGCCAGCAGCCCCATCTCTGGAAACACCATATATTTT. Translated, it gives CASSPISGNTIYF.